This TCR beta chain was captured in a study of PD-1 blockade in classical Hodgkin lymphoma. The study, taken as a whole, reports: Reasons behind the repertoire differences stay unclear, perhaps disease activity or earlier therapy.

Profiled with immunoSEQ multiplex PCR; TCRdb holds only in-frame clones, not every one. Here the sample spans about 21,000 clones, around 87% being singletons. This CDR3 is built from 15 residues. The germline V gene encodes CDR1 LGHNA and CDR2 YNFKEQ. V lost 4 bases and J lost 0, with 10 bases in between. Time point here: newly diagnosed, previously untreated cHL patient sample. Researchers pulled CD8+ T cells out of thawed PBMCs using magnetic negative selection. For this clone: Its antigen is still unknown.

The sequencing sample was made of CD8+ T cells from blood. The clonotype was recovered from a human donor with classical Hodgkin lymphoma. The gene calls are TRBV4-2 and TRBJ1-5; D ambiguous. In DNA, the CDR3 is TGTGCCAGCAGCCCCTCGTTTTATAGCAATCAGCCCCAGCATTTT. It yields the protein CASSPSFYSNQPQHF.